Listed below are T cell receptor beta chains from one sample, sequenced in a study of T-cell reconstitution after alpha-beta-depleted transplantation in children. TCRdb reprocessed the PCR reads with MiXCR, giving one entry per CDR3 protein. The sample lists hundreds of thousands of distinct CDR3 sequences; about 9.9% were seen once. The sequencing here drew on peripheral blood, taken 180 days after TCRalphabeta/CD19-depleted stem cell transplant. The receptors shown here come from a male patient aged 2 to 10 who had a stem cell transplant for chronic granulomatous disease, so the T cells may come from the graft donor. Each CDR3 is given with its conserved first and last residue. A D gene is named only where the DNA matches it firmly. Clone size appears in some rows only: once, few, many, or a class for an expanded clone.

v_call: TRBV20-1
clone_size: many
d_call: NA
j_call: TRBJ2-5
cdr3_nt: TGCAGTGCTACCGAGGTTTGGCTGCGGGAGACCCAGTACTTC
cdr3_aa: CSATEVWLRETQYF

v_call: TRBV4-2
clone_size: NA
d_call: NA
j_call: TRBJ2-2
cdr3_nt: TGTGCCAGCAGCCAAGATATCTCCCTAGGTGACGGGGAGCTGTTTTTT
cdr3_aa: CASSQDISLGDGELFF

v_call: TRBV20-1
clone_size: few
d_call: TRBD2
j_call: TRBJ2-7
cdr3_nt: TGCAGTGCTAGCCCGAGGGGCCTAGCGGGGGTACGCTACGAGCAGTACTTC
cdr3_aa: CSASPRGLAGVRYEQYF

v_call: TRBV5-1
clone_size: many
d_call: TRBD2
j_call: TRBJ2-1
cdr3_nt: TGCGCCAGCAACGGAGACGGGGGGGCCGTAAGAAGTGAGCAGTTCTTC
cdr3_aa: CASNGDGGAVRSEQFF

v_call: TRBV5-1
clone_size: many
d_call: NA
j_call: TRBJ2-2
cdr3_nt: TGCGCCAGCAGCGTTGGACAGCCGTCTAACACGAACACCGGGGAGCTGTTTTTT
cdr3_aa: CASSVGQPSNTNTGELFF

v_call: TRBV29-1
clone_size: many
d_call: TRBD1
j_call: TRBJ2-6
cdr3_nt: TGCAGCGTTGAAGAATGGGACAGGCTTTATGGGGCCAACGTCCTGACTTTC
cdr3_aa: CSVEEWDRLYGANVLTF

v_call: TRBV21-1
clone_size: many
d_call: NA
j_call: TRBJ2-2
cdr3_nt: TGTGCCAGCAGCAAAGTGAGGCCTAAGGGCACCGGGGAGCTGTTTTTT
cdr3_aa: CASSKVRPKGTGELFF

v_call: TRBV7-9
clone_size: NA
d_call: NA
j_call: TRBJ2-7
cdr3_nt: TGTGCCAGCAGCTTAATGGAATACGACGAGCAGTACTTC
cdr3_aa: CASSLMEYDEQYF

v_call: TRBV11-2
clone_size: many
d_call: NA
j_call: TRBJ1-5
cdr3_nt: TGTGCCAGCAGCTTAGGACCGAGAAATCAGCCCCAGCATTTT
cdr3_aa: CASSLGPRNQPQHF

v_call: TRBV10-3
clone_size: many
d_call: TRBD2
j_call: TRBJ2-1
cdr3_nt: TGTGCCATCAGTGGCCCCCTGCGGACTAGCGGGGGGTCAAGGGATAACAATGAGCAGTTCTTC
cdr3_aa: CAISGPLRTSGGSRDNNEQFF

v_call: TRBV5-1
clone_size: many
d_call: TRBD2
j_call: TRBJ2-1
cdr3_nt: TGCGCCAGCACCATCGGGGGAGCGGGAGATAACAATGAGCAGTTCTTC
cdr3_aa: CASTIGGAGDNNEQFF

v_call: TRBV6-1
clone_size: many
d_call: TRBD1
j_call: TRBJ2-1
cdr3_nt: TGTGCCAGCAGACCTCCGGGACAGGGTTACAATGAGCAGTTCTTC
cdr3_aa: CASRPPGQGYNEQFF

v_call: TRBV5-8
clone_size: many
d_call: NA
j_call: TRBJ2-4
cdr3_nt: TGTGCCAGCAGCTTTCGGAGGACGGCCAAAAACATTCAGTACTTC
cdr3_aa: CASSFRRTAKNIQYF

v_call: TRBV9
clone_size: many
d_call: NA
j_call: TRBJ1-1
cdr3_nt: TGTGCCAGCAGCGAGGACCACAACACTGAAGCTTTCTTT
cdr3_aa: CASSEDHNTEAFF

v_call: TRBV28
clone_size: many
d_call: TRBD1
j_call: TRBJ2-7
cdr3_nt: TGTGCCAGCAGACCCCAGGGACAGGGGATCTACGAGCAGTACTTC
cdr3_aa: CASRPQGQGIYEQYF

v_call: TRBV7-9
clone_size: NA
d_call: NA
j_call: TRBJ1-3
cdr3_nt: TGTGCCAGCAGCTTCGGGGTGAGCTCTGGAAACACCATATATTTT
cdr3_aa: CASSFGVSSGNTIYF

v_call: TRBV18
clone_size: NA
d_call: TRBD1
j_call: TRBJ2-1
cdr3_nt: TGTGCCAGCTCAGCCTCCCCGACAGGGGCCTTTATCGGGCAGTTCTTC
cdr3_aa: CASSASPTGAFIGQFF

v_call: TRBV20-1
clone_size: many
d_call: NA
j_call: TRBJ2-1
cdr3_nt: TGCAGTGCTAGAATCTTGGGGCACTGGCAGTTCTTC
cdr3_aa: CSARILGHWQFF

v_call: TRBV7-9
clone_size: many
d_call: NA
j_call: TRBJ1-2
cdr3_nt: TGTGCCAGCAGCTTAGCTTTGGGAAATGGCTACACCTTC
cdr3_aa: CASSLALGNGYTF

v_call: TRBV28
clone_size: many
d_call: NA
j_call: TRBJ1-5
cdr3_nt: TGTGCCAGCAGCATCAGGTATAGCAATCAGCCCCAGCATTTT
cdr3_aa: CASSIRYSNQPQHF

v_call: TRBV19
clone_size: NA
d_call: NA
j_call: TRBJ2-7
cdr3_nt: TGTGCCAGTAGTACTGGGGCCAGCTACGAGCAGTACTTC
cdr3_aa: CASSTGASYEQYF

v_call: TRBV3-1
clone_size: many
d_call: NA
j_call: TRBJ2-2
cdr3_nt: TGTGCCAGCAGCCAAGCAGACACCGCGGTGACCGGGGAGCTGTTTTTT
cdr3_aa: CASSQADTAVTGELFF

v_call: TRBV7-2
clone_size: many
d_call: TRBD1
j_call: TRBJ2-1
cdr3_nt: TGTGCCAGCAGCTCACCGTCGGGACAGGGGGCCTACAATGAGCAGTTCTTC
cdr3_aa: CASSSPSGQGAYNEQFF

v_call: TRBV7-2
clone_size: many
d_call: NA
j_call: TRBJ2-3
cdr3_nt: TGTGCCAGCAGCCCATGGACAGCTCCGTTTGATACGCAGTATTTT
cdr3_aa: CASSPWTAPFDTQYF

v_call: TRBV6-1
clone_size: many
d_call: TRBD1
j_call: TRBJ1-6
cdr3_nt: TGTGCCAGCAGTGACCCGGGACAGGGACGGAAAGGTTCACCCCTCCACTTT
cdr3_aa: CASSDPGQGRKGSPLHF

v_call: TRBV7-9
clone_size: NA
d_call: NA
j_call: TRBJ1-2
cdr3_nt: TGTGTCAGCAGCTTAGTTCAAGGACCGTCGGGGGGCTACACCTTC
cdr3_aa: CVSSLVQGPSGGYTF

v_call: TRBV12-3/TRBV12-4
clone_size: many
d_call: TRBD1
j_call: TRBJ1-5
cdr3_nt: TGTGCCAGCAGTGGGGACAGATCAAATCAGCCCCAGCATTTT
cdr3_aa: CASSGDRSNQPQHF

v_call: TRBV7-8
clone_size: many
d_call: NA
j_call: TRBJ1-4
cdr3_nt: TGTGCCAGCAGCTTAGATACTGAAAAACTGTTTTTT
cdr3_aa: CASSLDTEKLFF

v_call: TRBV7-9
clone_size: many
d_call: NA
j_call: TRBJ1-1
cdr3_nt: TGTGCCAGCAGCCCGACAGATAACACTGAAGCTTTCTTT
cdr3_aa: CASSPTDNTEAFF

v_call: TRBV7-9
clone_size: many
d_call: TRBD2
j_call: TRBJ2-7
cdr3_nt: TGTGCCAGCAGCCGATCGACTAGCGGTTCTGACGAGCAGTACTTC
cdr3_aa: CASSRSTSGSDEQYF

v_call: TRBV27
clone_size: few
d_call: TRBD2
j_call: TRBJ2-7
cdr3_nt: TGTGCCAGCACCATTAGGGAAGTAGCGGGACTTTTCTCCTACGAGCAGTACTTC
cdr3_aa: CASTIREVAGLFSYEQYF

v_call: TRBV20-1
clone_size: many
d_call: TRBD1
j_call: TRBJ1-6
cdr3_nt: TGCAGTGCCCAACCGGGACAGCTTAATTCACCCCTCCACTTT
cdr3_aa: CSAQPGQLNSPLHF

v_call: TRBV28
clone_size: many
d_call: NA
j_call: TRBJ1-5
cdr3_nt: TGTGCCAGCAGAGTTTACGGGGGCAATCAGCCCCAGCATTTT
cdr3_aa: CASRVYGGNQPQHF

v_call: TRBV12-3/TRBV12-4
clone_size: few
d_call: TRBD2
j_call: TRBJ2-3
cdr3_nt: TGTGCCAGCAGTACCCGGACTAGCGGGATTGTCACAGATACGCAGTATTTT
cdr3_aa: CASSTRTSGIVTDTQYF

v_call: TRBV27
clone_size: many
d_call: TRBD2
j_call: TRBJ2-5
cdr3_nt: TGTGCCAGCAGGATTCTGACTAGCGGCGGTGAGACCCAGTACTTC
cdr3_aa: CASRILTSGGETQYF

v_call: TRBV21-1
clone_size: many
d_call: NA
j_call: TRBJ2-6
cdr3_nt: TGTGCCAGCAGCCGGGGACAGGGGATCTCTGGGGCCAACGTCCTGACTTTC
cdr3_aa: CASSRGQGISGANVLTF

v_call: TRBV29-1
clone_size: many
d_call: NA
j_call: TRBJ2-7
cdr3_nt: TGCAGCGTTGAAGGGCCTGCGCGCAGGGGCTACTACGAGCAGTACTTC
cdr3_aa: CSVEGPARRGYYEQYF

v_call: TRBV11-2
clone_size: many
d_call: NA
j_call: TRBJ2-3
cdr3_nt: TGTGCCAGCAGCTTAGGGACAGAGGGAAGTACGCAGTATTTT
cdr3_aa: CASSLGTEGSTQYF

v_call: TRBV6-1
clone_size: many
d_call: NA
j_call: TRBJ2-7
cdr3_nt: TGTGCCAGCAGTGAAGCTACCGGTCCCTACGAGCAGTACTTC
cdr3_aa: CASSEATGPYEQYF

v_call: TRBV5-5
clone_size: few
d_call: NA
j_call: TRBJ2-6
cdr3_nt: TGTGCCAGCAGCTTGGAACCGAGTCTGGATGGGGCCAACGTCCTGACTTTC
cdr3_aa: CASSLEPSLDGANVLTF